The 6 T cell receptor beta chains below all came from one sample that was sequenced in a study of T cells after yellow fever vaccination (dated 2019 in TCRdb). Explained via the paper, the treatment or condition label denotes: live attenuated yellow fever vaccine strain. Receptors were amplified or captured by 5' RACE. TCRdb names Illumina HiSeq 2500 as the instrument used. In-frame beta chains were kept once TCRdb had trimmed the public reads at Q25 with fastp and called clones with MiXCR. Rows are unified per CDR3 protein, each entry keeping the most common DNA and genes. Recorded for this sample are approximately 300,000 distinct CDR3 sequences; 10% to 15% of them occurred a single time. The ten largest clones take up 0.4% to 0.65% of the sample. Source: CD4+ T cells sorted from PBMCs, taken 45 days after the yellow fever booster vaccination. All receptors derive from a young man who received the YFV17D yellow fever vaccine.

This clonotype was seen only a few times. The genes are TRBV7-9 and TRBJ1-1; D might be TRBD1 (5 bases). With 3 bases removed from V and 6 bases from J, the gap between germline ends came to 11 bases. The length of the CDR3 is 13 residues. Per the germline V gene, CDR1 is SEHNR and CDR2 is FQNEAQ (reference sequence). This CDR3 reads CASSFTGSAEAFF. The DNA for the CDR3 is TGTGCCAGCAGCTTTACAGGTTCAGCTGAAGCTTTCTTT.

J is TRBJ2-1 and V is TRBV5-5, with D uncertain. The CDR3 loop spans 14 amino acids. Trimming took off 0 bases at V and 8 bases at J, with 12 bases between the two ends. Germline CDR1 is SGHKS and CDR2 is YYEKEE (reference sequence). The CDR3 sequence: CASSLGRTRDEQFF. In DNA, the CDR3 is TGTGCCAGCAGCTTGGGACGGACCCGGGATGAGCAGTTCTTC.

This clonotype has a handful of counts. The V and J genes are TRBV18 and TRBJ2-3; D not resolved. V was clipped by 5 bases and J by 1 base, with 13 bases between them. This CDR3 spans 15 amino acids. Looked up from germline, CDR1 is KGHSH and CDR2 is LQKENI. The CDR3 reads CASSNPESGTDTQYF. CDR3 DNA sequence: TGTGCCAGCTCAAACCCCGAGTCCGGCACAGATACGCAGTATTTT.

V and J are TRBV12-3 or TRBV12-4 and TRBJ1-2, with TRBD1 matching 7 bases. This CDR3 is 12 amino acids long. V lost 6 bases, J lost 11 bases, and 9 bases stayed unmatched. The CDR3 sequence is CASRSTGEGYTF. The CDR3 bases are TGTGCCAGCAGGTCAACAGGGGAAGGATACACCTTC.

This clonotype appeared a few times. The rearrangement uses TRBV5-1 and TRBJ1-5; the match to TRBD1 covers 7 bases. Germline V gene sequence: CDR1 SGHRS, CDR2 YFSETQ. This CDR3 is built from 15 residues. With 4 bases clipped from V and 5 bases from J, the junction kept 9 bases outside the gene matches. The CDR3 reads CASSRTGAEDQPQHF. The CDR3 bases are TGCGCCAGCAGCCGAACAGGGGCGGAGGATCAGCCCCAGCATTTT. Using reference TRBV5-1 and TRBJ1-5 for the parts outside the CDR3, the full variable domain is KAGVTQTPRYLIKTRGQQVTLSCSPISGHRSVSWYQQTPGQGLQFLFEYFSETQRNKGNFPGRFSGRQFSNSRSEMNVSTLELGDSALYLCASSRTGAEDQPQHFGDGTRLSIL.

This chain connects TRBV7-9 to TRBJ2-1, with D uncertain. Per germline, CDR1 SEHNR and CDR2 FQNEAQ (reference sequence). This CDR3 has 16 amino acids. V was clipped by 6 bases and J by 0 bases, with 15 bases between them. The CDR3 DNA sequence: TGTGCCAGCAGGGTCCGGGCCTCAAGCTCCTACAATGAGCAGTTCTTC. Protein: CASRVRASSSYNEQFF. Together with reference TRBV7-9 and TRBJ2-1, the CDR3 gives the full variable domain: DTGVSQNPRHKITKRGQNVTFRCDPISEHNRLYWYRQTLGQGPEFLTYFQNEAQLEKSRLLSDRFSAERPKGSFSTLEIQRTEQGDSAMYLCASRVRASSSYNEQFFGPGTRLTVL.